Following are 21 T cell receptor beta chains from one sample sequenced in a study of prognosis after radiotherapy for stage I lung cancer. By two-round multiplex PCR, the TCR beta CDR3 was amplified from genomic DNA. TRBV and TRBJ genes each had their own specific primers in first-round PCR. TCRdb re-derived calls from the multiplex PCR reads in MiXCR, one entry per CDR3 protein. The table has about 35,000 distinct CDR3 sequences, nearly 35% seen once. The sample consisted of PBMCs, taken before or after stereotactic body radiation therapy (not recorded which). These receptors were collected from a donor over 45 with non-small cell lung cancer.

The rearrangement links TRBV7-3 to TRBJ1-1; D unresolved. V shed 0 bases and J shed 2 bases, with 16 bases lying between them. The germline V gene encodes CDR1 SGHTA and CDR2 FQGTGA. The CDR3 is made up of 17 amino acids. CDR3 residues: CASSLTPRREINTEAFF. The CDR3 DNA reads TGTGCCAGCAGCTTAACTCCCCGTAGAGAAATTAACACTGAAGCTTTCTTT.

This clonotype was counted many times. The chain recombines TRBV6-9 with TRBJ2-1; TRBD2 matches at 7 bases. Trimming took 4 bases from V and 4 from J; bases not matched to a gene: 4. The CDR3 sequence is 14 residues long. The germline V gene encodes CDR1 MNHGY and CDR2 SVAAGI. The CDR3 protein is CASSWLAEYNEQFF. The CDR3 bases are TGTGCCAGCAGTTGGCTAGCGGAATACAATGAGCAGTTCTTC.

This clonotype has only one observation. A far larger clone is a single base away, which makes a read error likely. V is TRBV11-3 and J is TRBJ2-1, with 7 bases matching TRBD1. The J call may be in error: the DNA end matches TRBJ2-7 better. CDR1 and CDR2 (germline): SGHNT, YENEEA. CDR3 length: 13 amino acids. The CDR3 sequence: CASSPGQVDEQYF. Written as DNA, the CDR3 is TGTGCCAGCAGCCCAGGACAGGTTGACGAGCAGTACTTC.

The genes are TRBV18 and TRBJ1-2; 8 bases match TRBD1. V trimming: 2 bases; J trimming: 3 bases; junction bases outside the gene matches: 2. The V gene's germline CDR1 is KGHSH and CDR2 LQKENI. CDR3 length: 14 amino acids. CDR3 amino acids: CASSPTDRDYGYTF. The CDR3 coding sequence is TGTGCCAGCTCACCAACGGACAGGGACTATGGCTACACCTTC. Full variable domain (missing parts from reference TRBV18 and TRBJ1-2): NAGVMQNPRHLVRRRGQEARLRCSPMKGHSHVYWYRQLPEEGLKFMVYLQKENIIDESGMPKERFSAEFPKEGPSILRIQQVVRGDSAAYFCASSPTDRDYGYTFGSGTRLTVV.

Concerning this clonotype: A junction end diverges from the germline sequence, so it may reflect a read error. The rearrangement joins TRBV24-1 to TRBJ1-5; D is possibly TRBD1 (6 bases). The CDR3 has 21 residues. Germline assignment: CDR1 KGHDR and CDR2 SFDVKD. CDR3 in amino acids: CAASDFQGMRRRYSSNRPQHF. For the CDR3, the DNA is TGTGCCGCCAGTGATTTTCAGGGGATGAGGCGAAGGTATTCCAGCAATCGGCCCCAGCATTTT.

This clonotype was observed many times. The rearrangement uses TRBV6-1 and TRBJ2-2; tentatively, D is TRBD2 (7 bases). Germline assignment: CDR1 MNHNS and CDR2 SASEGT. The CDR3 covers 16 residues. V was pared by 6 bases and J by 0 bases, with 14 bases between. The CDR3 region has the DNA TGTGCCAGCAGGATCCTCGGGGGGCCGAACACCGGGGAGCTGTTTTTT. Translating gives CASRILGGPNTGELFF.

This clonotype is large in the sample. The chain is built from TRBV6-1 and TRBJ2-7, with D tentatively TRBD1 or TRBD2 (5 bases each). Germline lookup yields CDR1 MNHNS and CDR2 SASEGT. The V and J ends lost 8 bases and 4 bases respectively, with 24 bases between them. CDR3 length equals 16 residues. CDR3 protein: CASALTPESGGYEQYF. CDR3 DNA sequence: TGTGCCAGCGCCCTGACCCCGGAAAGTGGGGGATACGAGCAGTACTTC.

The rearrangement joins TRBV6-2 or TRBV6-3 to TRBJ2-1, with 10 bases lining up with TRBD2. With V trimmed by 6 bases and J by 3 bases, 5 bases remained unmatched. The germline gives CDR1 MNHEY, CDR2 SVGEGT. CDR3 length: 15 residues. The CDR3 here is CASSVAGGYYNEQFF. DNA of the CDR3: TGTGCCAGCAGCGTAGCGGGGGGATACTACAATGAGCAGTTCTTC.

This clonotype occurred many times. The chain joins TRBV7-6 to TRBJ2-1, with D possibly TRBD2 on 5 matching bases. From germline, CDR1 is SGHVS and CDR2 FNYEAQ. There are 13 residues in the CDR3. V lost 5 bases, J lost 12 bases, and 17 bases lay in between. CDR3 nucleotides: TGTGCCAGCAGCCCGGGGTCTAGGGTCGGGCAGTTCTTC. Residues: CASSPGSRVGQFF.

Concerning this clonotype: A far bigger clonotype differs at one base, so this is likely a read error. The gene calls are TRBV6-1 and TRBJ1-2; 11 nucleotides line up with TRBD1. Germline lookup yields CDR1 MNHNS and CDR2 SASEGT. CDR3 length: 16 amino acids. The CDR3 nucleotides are TGTGCCAGCAGTGACTCGGCGGACAGGGGGCTCTATTGCTACACCTTC. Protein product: CASSDSADRGLYCYTF.

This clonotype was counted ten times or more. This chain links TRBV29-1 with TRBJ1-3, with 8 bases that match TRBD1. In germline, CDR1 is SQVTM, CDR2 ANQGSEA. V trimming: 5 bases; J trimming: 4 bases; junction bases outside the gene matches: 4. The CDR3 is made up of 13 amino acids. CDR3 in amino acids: CSVLTGDGNTIYF. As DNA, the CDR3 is TGCAGCGTTTTGACAGGGGACGGAAACACCATATATTTT.

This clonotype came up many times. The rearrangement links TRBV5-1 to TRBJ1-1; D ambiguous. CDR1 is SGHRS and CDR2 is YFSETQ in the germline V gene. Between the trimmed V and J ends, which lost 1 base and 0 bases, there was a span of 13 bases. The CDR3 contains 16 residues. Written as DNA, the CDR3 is TGCGCCAGCAGCTTGTACGCCCGCGGCGTGAACACTGAAGCTTTCTTT. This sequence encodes CASSLYARGVNTEAFF.

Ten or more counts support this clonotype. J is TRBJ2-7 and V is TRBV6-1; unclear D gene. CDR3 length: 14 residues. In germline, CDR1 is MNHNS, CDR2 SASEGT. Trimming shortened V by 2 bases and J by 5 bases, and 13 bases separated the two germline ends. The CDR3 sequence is CASSEPSGYDEQYF. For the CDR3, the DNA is TGTGCCAGCAGTGAACCCAGTGGATACGACGAGCAGTACTTC.

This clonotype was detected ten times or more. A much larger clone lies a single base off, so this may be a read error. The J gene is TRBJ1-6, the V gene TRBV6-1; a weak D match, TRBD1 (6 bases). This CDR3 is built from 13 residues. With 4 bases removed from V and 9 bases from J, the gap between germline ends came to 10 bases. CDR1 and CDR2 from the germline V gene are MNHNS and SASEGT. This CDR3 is CASSGTEFSPLHF. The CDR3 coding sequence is TGTGCCAGCAGTGGGACAGAATTTTCACCCCTCCACTTT.

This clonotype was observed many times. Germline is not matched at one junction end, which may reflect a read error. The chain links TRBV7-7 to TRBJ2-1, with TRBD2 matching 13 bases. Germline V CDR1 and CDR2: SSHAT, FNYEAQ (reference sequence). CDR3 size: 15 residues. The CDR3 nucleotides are TGTGCTAGCAGCCAGGGACTAGCGGGGAACAATGAGCAGTTCTTC. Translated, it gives CASSQGLAGNNEQFF.

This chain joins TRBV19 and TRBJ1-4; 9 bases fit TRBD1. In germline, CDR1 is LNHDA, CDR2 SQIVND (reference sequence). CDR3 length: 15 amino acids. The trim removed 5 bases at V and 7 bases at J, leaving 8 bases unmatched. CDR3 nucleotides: TGTGCCAGTAGTGTCCACGGGACAGGGATTGAAAAACTGTTTTTT. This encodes CASSVHGTGIEKLFF.

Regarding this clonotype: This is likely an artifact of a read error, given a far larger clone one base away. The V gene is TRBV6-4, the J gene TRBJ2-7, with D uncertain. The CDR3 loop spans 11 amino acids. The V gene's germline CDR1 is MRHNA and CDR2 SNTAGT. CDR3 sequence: CASSQHYEHYF. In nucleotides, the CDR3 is TGTGCCAGCAGTCAACATTACGAGCATTACTTC.

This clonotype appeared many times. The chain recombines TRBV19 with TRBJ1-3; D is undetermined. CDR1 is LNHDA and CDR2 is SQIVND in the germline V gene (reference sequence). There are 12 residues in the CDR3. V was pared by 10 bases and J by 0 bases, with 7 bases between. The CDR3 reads CATSNSGNTIYF. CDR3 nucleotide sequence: TGTGCCACGAGCAACTCTGGAAACACCATATATTTT.

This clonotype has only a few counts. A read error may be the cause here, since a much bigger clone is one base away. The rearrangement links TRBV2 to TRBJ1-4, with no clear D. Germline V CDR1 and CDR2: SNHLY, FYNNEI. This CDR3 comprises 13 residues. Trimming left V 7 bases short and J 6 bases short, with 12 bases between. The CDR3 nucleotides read TGTGCCAGCAACGAGGACGGAGATGAAAAACTGTTTTTT. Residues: CASNEDGDEKLFF.

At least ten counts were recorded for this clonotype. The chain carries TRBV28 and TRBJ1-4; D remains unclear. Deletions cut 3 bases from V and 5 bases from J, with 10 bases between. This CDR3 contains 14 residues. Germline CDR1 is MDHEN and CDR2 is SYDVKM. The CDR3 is CASSLRSTNEKLFF. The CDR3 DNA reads TGTGCCAGCAGTTTGCGGAGCACAAATGAAAAACTGTTTTTT.

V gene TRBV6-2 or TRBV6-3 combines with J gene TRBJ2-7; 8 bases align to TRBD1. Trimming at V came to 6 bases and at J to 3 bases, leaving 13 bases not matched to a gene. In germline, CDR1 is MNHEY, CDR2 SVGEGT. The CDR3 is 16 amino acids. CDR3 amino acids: CASSSLGLDRGYEQYF. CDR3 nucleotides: TGTGCCAGCAGCAGCCTAGGCCTCGACAGGGGCTACGAGCAGTACTTC.